This TCR beta chain was sequenced in a study of glioma-infiltrating T cells after dendritic cell vaccination. Study details: Monocyte-derived dendritic cells, cultured less than 8 days with IL-4 and GM-CSF, were pulsed with autologous tumor lysate.

The germline V gene has CDR1 MNHEY and CDR2 SMNVEV (reference sequence). CDR3 length: 13 amino acids. V was cut by 2 bases and J by 8 bases, with 12 bases left in between. TCRB CDR3 was amplified from 2 ug genomic DNA or less. Produced via immunoSEQ multiplex PCR; TCRdb's table is partial and in-frame only. The sample includes tens of thousands of clones, roughly 83% of them seen just once. Time point: after dendritic cell vaccination, including at tumor progression/relapse. PBMC sampling occurred before vaccination, two weeks after the third dose, and at progression. The sequence was obtained from a human donor with glioblastoma. This material consisted of blood, taken after dendritic cell vaccination. This rearrangement joins TRBV27 to TRBJ1-1; a weak D match, TRBD1 (5 bases). The CDR3 DNA is TGTGCCAGCAGTTTAATGCGGGGGGGGGAAGCTTTCTTT. Protein sequence: CASSLMRGGEAFF.